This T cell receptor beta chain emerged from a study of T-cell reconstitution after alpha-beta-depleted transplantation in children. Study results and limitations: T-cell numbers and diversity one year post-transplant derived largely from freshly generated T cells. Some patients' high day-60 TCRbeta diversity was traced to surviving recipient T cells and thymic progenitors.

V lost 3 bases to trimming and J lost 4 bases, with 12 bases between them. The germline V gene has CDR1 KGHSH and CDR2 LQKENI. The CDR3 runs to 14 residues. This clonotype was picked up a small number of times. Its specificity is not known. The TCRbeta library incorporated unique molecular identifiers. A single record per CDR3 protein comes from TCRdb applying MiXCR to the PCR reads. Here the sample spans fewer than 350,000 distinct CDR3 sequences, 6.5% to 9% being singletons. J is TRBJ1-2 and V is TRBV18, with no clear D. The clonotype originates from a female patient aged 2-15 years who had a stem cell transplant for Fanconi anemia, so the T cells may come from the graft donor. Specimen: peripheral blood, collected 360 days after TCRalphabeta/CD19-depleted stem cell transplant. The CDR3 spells CASSPRTAPYGYTF. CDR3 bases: TGTGCCAGCTCACCGAGGACGGCACCCTATGGCTACACCTTC. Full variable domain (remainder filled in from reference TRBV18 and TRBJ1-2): NAGVMQNPRHLVRRRGQEARLRCSPMKGHSHVYWYRQLPEEGLKFMVYLQKENIIDESGMPKERFSAEFPKEGPSILRIQQVVRGDSAAYFCASSPRTAPYGYTFGSGTRLTVV.